The present T cell receptor (beta chain) was sequenced within a study of cytotoxic CD8 clonotypes in ibrutinib-treated CLL. As for the study in general: Of a cohort that held about 12 relapsed/refractory and under 16 treatment-naive patients, roughly 18 were IGHV unmutated. Response samples came after a median roughly 11 months of treatment, range 6 to 36.

The ends lost 0 bases at V and 7 bases at J; junction bases unmatched: 5. The germline V gene encodes CDR1 SGHVS and CDR2 FNYEAQ. The CDR3 totals 15 residues. The repertoire was sequenced with immunoSEQ multiplex PCR; TCRdb's copy has only in-frame clones and lacks some. This table has a few hundred thousand clones, roughly 71% appearing once. The clonotype was recovered from a human donor with chronic lymphocytic leukemia. The chain combines TRBV7-6 with TRBJ2-1; 8 positions agree with TRBD2. This specimen consisted of PBMCs, obtained after 36 months of ibrutinib treatment. CDR3 sequence: CASSLAEAGVNEQFF. DNA of the CDR3: TGTGCCAGCAGCTTAGCCGAAGCGGGGGTAAATGAGCAGTTCTTC.